These T cell receptor beta chains were read from a single sample in a study of cytomegalovirus exposure and HLA in healthy donors. Using immunoSEQ multiplex PCR, the repertoire was profiled, and TCRdb retains in-frame clones only, with some absent. The profile covers approximately 150,000 clones, with around 80% appearing a single time and 2.5% to 4% taken by the ten largest. Material: PBMCs. The receptors were sampled from a man aged 35-49 years in good health and CMV-seronegative. Both conserved end residues are part of each CDR3. The D gene is left open where the match is weak. The listing skips clone size in some rows; elsewhere it reads once, few, many or a size class.

d_call: -; v_call: TRBV28; j_call: TRBJ1-4; clone_size: -; cdr3_nt: TGTGCCAGCAGTTTAGGGCCAGGCACTAATGAAAAACTGTTTTTT; cdr3_aa: CASSLGPGTNEKLFF
d_call: TRBD1; v_call: TRBV9; j_call: TRBJ1-3; clone_size: -; cdr3_nt: TGTGCCAGCAGCGTAGCCTCCGGGACAGCTGGAAACACCATATATTTT; cdr3_aa: CASSVASGTAGNTIYF
d_call: -; v_call: TRBV7-9; j_call: TRBJ1-4; clone_size: -; cdr3_nt: TGTTCCAGCAGCTTATTTGGCCGCCAGGGTACAACTAATGAAAAACTGTTTTTT; cdr3_aa: CSSSLFGRQGTTNEKLFF
d_call: TRBD2; v_call: TRBV10-3; j_call: TRBJ2-2; clone_size: -; cdr3_nt: TGTGCCATCAGGGGGACTAGCGGGAGAAACACCGGGGAGCTGTTTTTT; cdr3_aa: CAIRGTSGRNTGELFF
d_call: -; v_call: TRBV6-5; j_call: TRBJ2-6; clone_size: -; cdr3_nt: TGTGCCAGCAGTTGGAACAGGCGGGCCAACGTCCTGACTTTC; cdr3_aa: CASSWNRRANVLTF
d_call: TRBD1; v_call: TRBV19; j_call: TRBJ1-2; clone_size: -; cdr3_nt: TGTGCCAGTAGTCCAGGACAGGGGGCGTTTGGCTACACCTTC; cdr3_aa: CASSPGQGAFGYTF
d_call: TRBD1; v_call: TRBV28; j_call: TRBJ2-1; clone_size: -; cdr3_nt: TGTGCCAGCAGTTTCCAGGGACAGGGGGCTATCAATGAGCAGTTCTTC; cdr3_aa: CASSFQGQGAINEQFF
d_call: -; v_call: TRBV28; j_call: TRBJ2-7; clone_size: -; cdr3_nt: TGTGCCAGCGGCTCTTACGAGCAGTACTTC; cdr3_aa: CASGSYEQYF
d_call: -; v_call: TRBV5-1; j_call: TRBJ1-5; clone_size: -; cdr3_nt: TGCGCCAGCAGCTTGGCTAGTAATGAGCCCCAGCATTTT; cdr3_aa: CASSLASNEPQHF
d_call: -; v_call: TRBV6-6; j_call: TRBJ2-2; clone_size: -; cdr3_nt: TGTGCCAGCAGGCCCGGGGGTTCCGGGGAGCTGTTTTTT; cdr3_aa: CASRPGGSGELFF
d_call: -; v_call: TRBV21-1; j_call: TRBJ1-3; clone_size: -; cdr3_nt: TGTGCCAGCGTCCCCCCGGACAGGGATTTACGGTATAGAAACACCATATATTTT; cdr3_aa: CASVPPDRDLRYRNTIYF
d_call: -; v_call: TRBV19; j_call: TRBJ2-3; clone_size: -; cdr3_nt: TGTGCCAGTAGTATAACTAGGTCCACAGATACGCAGTATTTT; cdr3_aa: CASSITRSTDTQYF
d_call: -; v_call: TRBV7-2; j_call: TRBJ2-7; clone_size: few; cdr3_nt: TGTGCCAGCAGCTTACCCGAAATGGGGCAGGGGTCGGGGTACGAGCAGTACTTC; cdr3_aa: CASSLPEMGQGSGYEQYF
d_call: -; v_call: TRBV5-4; j_call: TRBJ2-5; clone_size: few; cdr3_nt: TGTGCCAGCAGCTTGGTACTAAGTGTGCAAGAGACCCAGTACTTC; cdr3_aa: CASSLVLSVQETQYF